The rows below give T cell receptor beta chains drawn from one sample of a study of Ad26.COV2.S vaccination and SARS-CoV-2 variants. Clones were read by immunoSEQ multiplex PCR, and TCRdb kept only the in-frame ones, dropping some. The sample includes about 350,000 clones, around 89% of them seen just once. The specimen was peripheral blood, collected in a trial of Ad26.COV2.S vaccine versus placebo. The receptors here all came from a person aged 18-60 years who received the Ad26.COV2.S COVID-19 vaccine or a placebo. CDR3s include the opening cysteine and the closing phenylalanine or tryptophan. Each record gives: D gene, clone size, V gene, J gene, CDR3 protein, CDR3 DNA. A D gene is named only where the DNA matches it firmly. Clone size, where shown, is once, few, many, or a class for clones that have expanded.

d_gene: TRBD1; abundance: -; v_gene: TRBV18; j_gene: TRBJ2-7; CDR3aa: CASSPLGQGREQYF; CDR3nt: TGTGCCAGCTCACCCCTTGGACAGGGACGCGAGCAGTACTTC
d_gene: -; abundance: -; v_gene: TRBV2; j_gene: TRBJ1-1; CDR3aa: CASTGFGMNTEAFF; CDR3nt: TGTGCCAGCACTGGTTTTGGGATGAACACTGAAGCTTTCTTT
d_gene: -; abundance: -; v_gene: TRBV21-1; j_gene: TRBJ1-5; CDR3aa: CASSKAGTVQPQHF; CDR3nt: TGTGCCAGCAGCAAAGCAGGGACCGTTCAGCCCCAGCATTTT
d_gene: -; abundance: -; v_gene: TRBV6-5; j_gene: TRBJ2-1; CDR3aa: CASSSPGARSNEQFF; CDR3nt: TGTGCCAGCAGTTCTCCTGGGGCCCGAAGTAATGAGCAGTTCTTC
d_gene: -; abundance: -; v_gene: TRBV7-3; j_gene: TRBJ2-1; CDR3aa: CASSRGGNEQFF; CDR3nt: TGTGCCAGCAGCCGAGGGGGCAATGAGCAGTTCTTC
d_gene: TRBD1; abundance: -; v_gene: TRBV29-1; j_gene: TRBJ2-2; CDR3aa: CSVGGTGAPENTGELFF; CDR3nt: TGCAGCGTTGGAGGGACAGGGGCCCCCGAGAACACCGGGGAGCTGTTTTTT
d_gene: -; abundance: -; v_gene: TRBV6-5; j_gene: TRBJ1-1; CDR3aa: CASSRGFTEAFF; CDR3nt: TGTGCCAGCAGTCGGGGTTTCACTGAAGCTTTCTTT
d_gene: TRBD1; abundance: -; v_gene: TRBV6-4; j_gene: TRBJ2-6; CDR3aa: CASSSQGAGANVLTF; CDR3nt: TGTGCCAGCAGTAGTCAGGGGGCTGGGGCCAACGTCCTGACTTTC
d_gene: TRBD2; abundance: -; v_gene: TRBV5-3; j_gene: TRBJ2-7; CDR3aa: CARSLALAASGEQYF; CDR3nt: TGTGCCAGAAGCTTGGCCCTAGCGGCCTCGGGCGAGCAGTACTTC
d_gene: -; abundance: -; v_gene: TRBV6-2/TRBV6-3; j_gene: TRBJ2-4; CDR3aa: CASSSPVILIAKNIQYF; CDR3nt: TGTGCCAGCAGTTCCCCCGTTATACTGATAGCCAAAAACATTCAGTACTTC
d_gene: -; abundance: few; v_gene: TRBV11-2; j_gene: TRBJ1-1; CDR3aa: CASSNKSALEAFF; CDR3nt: TGTGCCAGCAGCAACAAAAGCGCCCTTGAAGCTTTCTTT
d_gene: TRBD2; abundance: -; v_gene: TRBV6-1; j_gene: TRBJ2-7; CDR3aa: CASSDSSGSSDEQYF; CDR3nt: TGTGCCAGCAGTGATAGTAGCGGGAGTAGCGACGAGCAGTACTTC
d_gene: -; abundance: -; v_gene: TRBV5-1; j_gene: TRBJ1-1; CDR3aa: CASSLRSTNTEAFF; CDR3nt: TGCGCCAGCAGCTTGAGATCCACGAACACTGAAGCTTTCTTT
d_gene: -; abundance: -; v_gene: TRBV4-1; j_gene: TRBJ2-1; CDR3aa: CASSQVLSGEQFF; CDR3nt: TGCGCCAGCAGCCAAGTACTATCTGGCGAGCAGTTCTTC
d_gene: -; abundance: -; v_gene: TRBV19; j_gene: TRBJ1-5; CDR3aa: CASSLTRVQPQHF; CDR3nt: TGTGCCAGTAGTCTCACCAGGGTGCAGCCCCAGCATTTT
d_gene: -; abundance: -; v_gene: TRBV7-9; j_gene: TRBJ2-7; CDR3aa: CASSPHYEQYF; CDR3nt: TGTGCCAGCAGCCCCCACTACGAGCAGTACTTC
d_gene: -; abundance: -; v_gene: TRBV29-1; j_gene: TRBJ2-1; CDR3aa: CSVGVGGNEQFF; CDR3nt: TGCAGCGTCGGAGTTGGGGGCAATGAGCAGTTCTTC
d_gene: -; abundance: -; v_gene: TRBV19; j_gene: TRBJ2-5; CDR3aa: CASSQSGTPQETQYF; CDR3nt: TGTGCCAGTAGTCAGTCCGGGACACCTCAAGAGACCCAGTACTTC
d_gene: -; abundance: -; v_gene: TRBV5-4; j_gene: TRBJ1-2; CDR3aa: CASSFDRYGYTF; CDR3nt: TGTGCCAGCAGCTTCGACAGATATGGCTACACCTTC
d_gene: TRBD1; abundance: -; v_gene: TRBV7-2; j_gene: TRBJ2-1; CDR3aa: CASSLMDRYNEQFF; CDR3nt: TGTGCCAGCAGCTTAATGGACAGGTATAATGAGCAGTTCTTC
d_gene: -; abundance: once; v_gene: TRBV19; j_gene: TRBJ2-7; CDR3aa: CASSFGTNGYEQYF; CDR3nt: TGTGCCAGTAGTTTCGGGACCAATGGCTACGAGCAGTACTTC
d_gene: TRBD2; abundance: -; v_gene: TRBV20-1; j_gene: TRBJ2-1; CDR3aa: CSAIWREGQFF; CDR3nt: TGCAGTGCTATCTGGCGGGAGGGGCAGTTCTTC
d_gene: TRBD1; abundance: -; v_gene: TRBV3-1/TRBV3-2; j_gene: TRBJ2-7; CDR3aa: CASSQTRPGQGNYEQYF; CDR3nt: TGTGCCAGCAGCCAAACCCGCCCGGGACAGGGAAATTACGAGCAGTACTTC
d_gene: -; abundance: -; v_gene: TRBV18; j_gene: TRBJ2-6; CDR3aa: CASSPLMQGISGANVLTF; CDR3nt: TGTGCCAGCTCACCATTGATGCAGGGCATCTCTGGGGCCAACGTCCTGACTTTC
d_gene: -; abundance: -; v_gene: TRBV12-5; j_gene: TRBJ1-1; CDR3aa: CASGELNEAFF; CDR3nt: TGTGCTAGTGGAGAACTGAACGAAGCTTTCTTT
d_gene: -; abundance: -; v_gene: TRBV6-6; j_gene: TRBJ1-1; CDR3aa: CASSSPVGFEAFF; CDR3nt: TGTGCCAGCAGTTCACCCGTTGGCTTCGAAGCTTTCTTT